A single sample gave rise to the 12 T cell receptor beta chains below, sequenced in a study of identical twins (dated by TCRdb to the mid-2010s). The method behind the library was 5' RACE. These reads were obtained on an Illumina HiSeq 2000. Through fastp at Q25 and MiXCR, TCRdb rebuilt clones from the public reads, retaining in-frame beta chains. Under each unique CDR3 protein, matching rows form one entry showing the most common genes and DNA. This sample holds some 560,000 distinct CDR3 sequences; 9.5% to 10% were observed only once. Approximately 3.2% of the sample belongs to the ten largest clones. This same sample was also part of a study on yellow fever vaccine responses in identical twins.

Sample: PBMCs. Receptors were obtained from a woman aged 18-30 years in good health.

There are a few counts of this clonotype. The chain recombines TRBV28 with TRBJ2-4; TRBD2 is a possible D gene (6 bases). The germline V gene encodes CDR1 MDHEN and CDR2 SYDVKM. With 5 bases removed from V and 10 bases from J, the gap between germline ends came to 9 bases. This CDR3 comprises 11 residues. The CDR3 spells CASSPAGIQYF. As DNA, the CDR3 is TGTGCCAGCAGTCCCGCGGGGATTCAGTACTTC.

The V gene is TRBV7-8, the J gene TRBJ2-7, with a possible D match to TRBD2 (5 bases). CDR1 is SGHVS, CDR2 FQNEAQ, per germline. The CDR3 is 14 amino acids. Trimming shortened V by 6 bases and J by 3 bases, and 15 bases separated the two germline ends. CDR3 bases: TGTGCCAGCAGTCAATCGGGGAATTACTACGAGCAGTACTTC. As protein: CASSQSGNYYEQYF.

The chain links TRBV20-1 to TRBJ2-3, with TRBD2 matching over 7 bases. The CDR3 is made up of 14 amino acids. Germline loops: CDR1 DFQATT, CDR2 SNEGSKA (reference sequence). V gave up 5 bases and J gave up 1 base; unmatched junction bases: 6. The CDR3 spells CSAPTSARTDTQYF. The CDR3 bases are TGCAGTGCTCCAACTAGCGCCCGCACAGATACGCAGTATTTT.

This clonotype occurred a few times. The CDR3 bases are TGTGCCAGCAGCGTAGAACTAGCGGGGAACACCGGGGAGCTGTTTTTT. This gives the protein CASSVELAGNTGELFF. J is TRBJ2-2 and V is TRBV9, with 9 bases aligning to TRBD2. The CDR3 is 16 residues long. Germline V gives CDR1 SGDLS, CDR2 YYNGEE. With V trimmed by 0 bases and J by 1 base, 1 base remained unmatched.

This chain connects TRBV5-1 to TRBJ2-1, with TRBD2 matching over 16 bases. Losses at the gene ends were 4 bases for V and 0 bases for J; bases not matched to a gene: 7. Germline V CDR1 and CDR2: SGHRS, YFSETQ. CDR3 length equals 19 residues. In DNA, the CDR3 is TGCGCCAGCAGCCTGGGGACTAGCGGGAGGGTCAGCTCCTACAATGAGCAGTTCTTC. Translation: CASSLGTSGRVSSYNEQFF.

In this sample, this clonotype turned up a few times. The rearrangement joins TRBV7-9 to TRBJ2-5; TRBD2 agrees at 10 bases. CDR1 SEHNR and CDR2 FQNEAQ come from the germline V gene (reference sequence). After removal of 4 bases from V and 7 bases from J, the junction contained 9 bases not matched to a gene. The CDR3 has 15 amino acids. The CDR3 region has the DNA TGTGCCAGCAGCTCGGTAGCGGGAGGCCTAGGGACCCAGTACTTC. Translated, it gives CASSSVAGGLGTQYF. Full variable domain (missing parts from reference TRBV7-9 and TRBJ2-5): DTGVSQNPRHKITKRGQNVTFRCDPISEHNRLYWYRQTLGQGPEFLTYFQNEAQLEKSRLLSDRFSAERPKGSFSTLEIQRTEQGDSAMYLCASSSVAGGLGTQYFGPGTRLLVL.

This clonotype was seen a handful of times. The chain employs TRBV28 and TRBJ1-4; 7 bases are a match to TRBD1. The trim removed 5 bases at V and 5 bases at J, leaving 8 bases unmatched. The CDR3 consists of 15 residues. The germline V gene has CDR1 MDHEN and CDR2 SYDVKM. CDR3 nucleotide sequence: TGTGCCAGCAGTCCAAGGGACAGTGGGAATGAAAAACTGTTTTTT. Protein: CASSPRDSGNEKLFF.

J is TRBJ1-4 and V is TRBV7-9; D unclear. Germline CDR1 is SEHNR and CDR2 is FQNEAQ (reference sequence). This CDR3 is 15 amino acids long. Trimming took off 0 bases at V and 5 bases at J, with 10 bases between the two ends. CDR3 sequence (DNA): TGTGCCAGCAGCTTAGCAGACATATCAAATGAAAAACTGTTTTTT. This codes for CASSLADISNEKLFF. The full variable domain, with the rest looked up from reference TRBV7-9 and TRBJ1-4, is DTGVSQNPRHKITKRGQNVTFRCDPISEHNRLYWYRQTLGQGPEFLTYFQNEAQLEKSRLLSDRFSAERPKGSFSTLEIQRTEQGDSAMYLCASSLADISNEKLFFGSGTQLSVL.

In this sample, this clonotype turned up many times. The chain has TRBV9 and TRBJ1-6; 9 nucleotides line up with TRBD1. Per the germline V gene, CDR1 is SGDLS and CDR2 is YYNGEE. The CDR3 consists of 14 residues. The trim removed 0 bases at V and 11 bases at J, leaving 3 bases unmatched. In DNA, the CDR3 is TGTGCCAGCAGCGTAGGGACAGGGGACCCACCCCTCCACTTT. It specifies CASSVGTGDPPLHF.

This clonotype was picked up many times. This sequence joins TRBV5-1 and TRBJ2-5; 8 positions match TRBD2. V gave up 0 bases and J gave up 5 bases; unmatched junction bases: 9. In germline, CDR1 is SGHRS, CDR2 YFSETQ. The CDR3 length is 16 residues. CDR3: CASSLEGTRFGETQYF. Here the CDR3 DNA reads TGCGCCAGCAGCTTGGAGGGGACTAGATTCGGGGAGACCCAGTACTTC.

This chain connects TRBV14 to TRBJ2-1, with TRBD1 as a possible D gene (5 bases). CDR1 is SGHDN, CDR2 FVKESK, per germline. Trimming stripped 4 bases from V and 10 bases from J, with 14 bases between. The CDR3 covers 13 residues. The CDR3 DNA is TGTGCCAGCAGCCCCTACTTGTCAGGGGAGCAGTTCTTC. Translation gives CASSPYLSGEQFF.

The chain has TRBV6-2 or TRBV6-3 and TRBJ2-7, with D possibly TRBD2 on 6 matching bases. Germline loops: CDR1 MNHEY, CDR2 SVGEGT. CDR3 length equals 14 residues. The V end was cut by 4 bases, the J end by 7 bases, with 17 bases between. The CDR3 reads CASSSLAKPWEQYF. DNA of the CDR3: TGTGCCAGCAGTTCCCTAGCGAAGCCCTGGGAGCAGTACTTC.